This paragraph reports one T cell receptor (beta chain). Its target is not known. The sample comes from a study of Tregs in tolerant kidney transplant recipients. Overall study: Mixed chimerism was transient after nonmyeloablative marrow transplants from related graft donors.

The germline CDR1 and CDR2 sequences are SGDLS and YYNGEE. Trimming shortened V by 0 bases and J by 13 bases, and 14 bases separated the two germline ends. CDR3 length equals 14 residues. Libraries were prepared by immunoSEQ multiplex PCR; TCRdb keeps only in-frame clonotypes and omits some of them. The table shows fewer than 65,000 clones, with approximately 85% occurring only once. CD4+CD25+CD127- Tregs, CD4+CD25- non-Tregs, CD4 and CD8 cells were sorted. Study-wide results and limits: The small number of patients limits these findings pending further validation. The most relevant donor-specific Treg TCRbeta repertoire apparently came from expansion with activated donor B cells.

This chain links TRBV9 with TRBJ1-6, with a possible D match to TRBD1 (5 bases). This receptor was identified in a human donor who received a combined kidney and bone marrow transplant. Sequencing was performed on Tregs from blood, taken before the transplant. CDR3 sequence: CASSVDQGIDPLHF. The CDR3 DNA is TGTGCCAGCAGCGTAGACCAGGGCATCGATCCCCTCCACTTT.